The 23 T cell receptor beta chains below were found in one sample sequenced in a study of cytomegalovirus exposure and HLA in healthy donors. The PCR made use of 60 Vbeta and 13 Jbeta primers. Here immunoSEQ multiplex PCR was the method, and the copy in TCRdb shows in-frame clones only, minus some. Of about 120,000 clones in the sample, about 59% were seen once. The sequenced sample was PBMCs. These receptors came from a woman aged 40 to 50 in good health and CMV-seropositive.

The CDR3: CASSELPTSGTQETQYF. CDR3 DNA: TGTGCCAGCAGCGAGCTTCCGACTAGCGGGACCCAAGAGACCCAGTACTTC. The chain employs TRBV7-9 and TRBJ2-5, with 11 bases fitting TRBD2. Germline-derived CDR1 and CDR2 are SEHNR and FQNEAQ (reference sequence). V was pared by 5 bases and J by 1 base, with 9 bases of the junction left unmatched. This CDR3 is built from 17 residues.

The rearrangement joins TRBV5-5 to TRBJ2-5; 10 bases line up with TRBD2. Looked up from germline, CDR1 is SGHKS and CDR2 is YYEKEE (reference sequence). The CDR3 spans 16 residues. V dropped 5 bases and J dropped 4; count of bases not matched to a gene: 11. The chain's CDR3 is CASRKAAGGPGETQYF. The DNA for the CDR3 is TGTGCCAGCAGGAAAGCAGCGGGAGGGCCGGGAGAGACCCAGTACTTC.

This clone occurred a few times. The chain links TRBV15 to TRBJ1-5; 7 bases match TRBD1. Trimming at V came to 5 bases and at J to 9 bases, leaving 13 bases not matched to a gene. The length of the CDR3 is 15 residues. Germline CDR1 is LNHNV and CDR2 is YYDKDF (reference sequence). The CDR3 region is CATSVGGTDSPPQHF. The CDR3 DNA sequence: TGTGCCACCAGCGTAGGCGGGACAGATTCGCCGCCCCAGCATTTT.

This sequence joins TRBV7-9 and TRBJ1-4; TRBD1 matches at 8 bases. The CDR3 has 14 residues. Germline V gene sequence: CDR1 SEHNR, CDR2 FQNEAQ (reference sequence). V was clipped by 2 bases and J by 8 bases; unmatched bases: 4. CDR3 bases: TGTGCCAGCAGCTTACAGGGGGCGTTCGAAAAACTGTTTTTT. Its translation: CASSLQGAFEKLFF.

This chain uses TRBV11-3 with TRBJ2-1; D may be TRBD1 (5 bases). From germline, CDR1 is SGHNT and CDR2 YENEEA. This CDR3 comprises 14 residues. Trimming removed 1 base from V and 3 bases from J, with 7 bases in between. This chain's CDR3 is CASSLGTNYNEQFF. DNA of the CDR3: TGTGCCAGCAGCTTAGGGACAAACTACAATGAGCAGTTCTTC.

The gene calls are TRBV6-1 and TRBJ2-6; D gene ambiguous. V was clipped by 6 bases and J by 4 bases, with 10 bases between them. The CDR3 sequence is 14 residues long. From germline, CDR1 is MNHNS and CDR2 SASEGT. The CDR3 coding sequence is TGTGCCAGCAGGGAACTAAGCGGGGCCAACGTCCTGACTTTC. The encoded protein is CASRELSGANVLTF.

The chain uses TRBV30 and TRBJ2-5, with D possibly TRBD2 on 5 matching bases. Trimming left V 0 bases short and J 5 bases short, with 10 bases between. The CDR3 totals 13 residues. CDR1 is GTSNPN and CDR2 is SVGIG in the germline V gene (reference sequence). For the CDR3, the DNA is TGTGCCTGGAGTGTTAGCGTTTGGGAGACCCAGTACTTC. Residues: CAWSVSVWETQYF.

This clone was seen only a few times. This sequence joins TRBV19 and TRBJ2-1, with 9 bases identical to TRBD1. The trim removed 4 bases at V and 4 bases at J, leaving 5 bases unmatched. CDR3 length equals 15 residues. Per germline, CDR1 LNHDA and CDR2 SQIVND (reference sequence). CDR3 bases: TGTGCCAGTAGTAGGTGGACAGGGGATTACAATGAGCAGTTCTTC. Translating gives CASSRWTGDYNEQFF.

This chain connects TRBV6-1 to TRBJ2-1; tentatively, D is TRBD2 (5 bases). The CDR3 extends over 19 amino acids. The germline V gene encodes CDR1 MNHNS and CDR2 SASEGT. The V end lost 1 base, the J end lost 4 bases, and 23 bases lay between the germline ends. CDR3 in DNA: TGTGCCAGCAGTGAAGAGGTTCGGGTGAGCGGCCTACGGTACAATGAGCAGTTCTTC. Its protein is CASSEEVRVSGLRYNEQFF.

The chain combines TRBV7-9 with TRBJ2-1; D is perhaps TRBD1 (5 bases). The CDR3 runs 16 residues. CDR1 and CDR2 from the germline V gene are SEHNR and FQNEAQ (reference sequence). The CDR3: CSTRTGNYDRNNEQFF. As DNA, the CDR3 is TGTTCCACCCGCACGGGTAACTATGACAGAAACAATGAGCAGTTCTTC.

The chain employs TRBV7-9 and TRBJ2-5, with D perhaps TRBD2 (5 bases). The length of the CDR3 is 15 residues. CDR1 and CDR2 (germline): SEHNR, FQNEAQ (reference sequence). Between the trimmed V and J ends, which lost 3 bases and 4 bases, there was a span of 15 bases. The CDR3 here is CASSLVGEIGETQYF. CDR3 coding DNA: TGTGCCAGCAGCTTGGTGGGAGAAATTGGAGAGACCCAGTACTTC.

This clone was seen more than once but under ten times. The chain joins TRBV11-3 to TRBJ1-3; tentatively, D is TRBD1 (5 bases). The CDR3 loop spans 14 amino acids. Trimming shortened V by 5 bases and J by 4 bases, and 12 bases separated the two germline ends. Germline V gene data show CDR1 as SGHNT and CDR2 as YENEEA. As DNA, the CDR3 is TGTGCCAGCAGCCCCGAGCGACAGGGAAACACCATATATTTT. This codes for CASSPERQGNTIYF.

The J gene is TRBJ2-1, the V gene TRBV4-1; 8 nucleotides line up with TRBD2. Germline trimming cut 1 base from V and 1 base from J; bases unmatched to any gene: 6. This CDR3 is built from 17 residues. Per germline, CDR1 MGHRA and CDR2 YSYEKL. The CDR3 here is CASSQVFGTRSYNEQFF. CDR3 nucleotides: TGCGCCAGCAGCCAAGTTTTTGGGACTAGGTCCTACAATGAGCAGTTCTTC.

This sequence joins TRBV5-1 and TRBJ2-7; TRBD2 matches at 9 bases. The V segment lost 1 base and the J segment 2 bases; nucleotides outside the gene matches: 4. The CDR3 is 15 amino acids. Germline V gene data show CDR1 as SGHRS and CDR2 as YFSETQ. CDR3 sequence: CASSLRLAGTYEQYF. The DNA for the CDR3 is TGCGCCAGCAGCTTGCGGCTAGCGGGAACCTACGAGCAGTACTTC. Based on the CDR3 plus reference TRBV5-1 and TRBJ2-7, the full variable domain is KAGVTQTPRYLIKTRGQQVTLSCSPISGHRSVSWYQQTPGQGLQFLFEYFSETQRNKGNFPGRFSGRQFSNSRSEMNVSTLELGDSALYLCASSLRLAGTYEQYFGPGTRLTVT.

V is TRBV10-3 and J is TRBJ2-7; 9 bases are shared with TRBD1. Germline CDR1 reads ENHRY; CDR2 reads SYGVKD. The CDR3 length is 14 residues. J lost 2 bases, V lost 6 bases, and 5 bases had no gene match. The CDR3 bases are TGTGCCATCAGAGGGGACAGGGAGCCCTACGAGCAGTACTTC. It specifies CAIRGDREPYEQYF.

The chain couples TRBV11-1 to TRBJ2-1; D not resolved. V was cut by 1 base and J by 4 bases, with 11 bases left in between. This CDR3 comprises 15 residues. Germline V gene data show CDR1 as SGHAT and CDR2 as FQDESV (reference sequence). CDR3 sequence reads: CASSLGVTLYNEQFF. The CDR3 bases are TGTGCCAGCAGCTTAGGTGTGACTCTTTACAATGAGCAGTTCTTC. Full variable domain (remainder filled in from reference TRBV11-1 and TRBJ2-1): EAEVAQSPRYKITEKSQAVAFWCDPISGHATLYWYRQILGQGPELLVQFQDESVVDDSQLPKDRFSAERLKGVDSTLKIQPAELGDSAMYLCASSLGVTLYNEQFFGPGTRLTVL.

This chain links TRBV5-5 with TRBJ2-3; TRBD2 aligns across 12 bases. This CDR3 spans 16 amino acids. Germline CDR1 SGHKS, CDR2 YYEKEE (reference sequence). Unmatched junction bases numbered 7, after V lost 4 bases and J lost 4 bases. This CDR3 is CASSTLTSGGPDTQYF. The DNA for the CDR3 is TGTGCCAGCAGCACCCTGACTAGCGGGGGACCAGATACGCAGTATTTT. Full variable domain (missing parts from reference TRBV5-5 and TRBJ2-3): DAGVTQSPTHLIKTRGQQVTLRCSPISGHKSVSWYQQVLGQGPQFIFQYYEKEERGRGNFPDRFSARQFPNYSSELNVNALLLGDSALYLCASSTLTSGGPDTQYFGPGTRLTVL.

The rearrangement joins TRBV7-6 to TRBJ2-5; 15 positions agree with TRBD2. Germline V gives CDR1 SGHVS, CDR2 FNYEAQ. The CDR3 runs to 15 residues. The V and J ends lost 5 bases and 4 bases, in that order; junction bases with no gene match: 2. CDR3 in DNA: TGTGCCAGCAGCGGGGGACTAGCGGGAGGAGAGACCCAGTACTTC. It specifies CASSGGLAGGETQYF. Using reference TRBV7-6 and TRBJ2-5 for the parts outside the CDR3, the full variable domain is GAGVSQSPRYKVTKRGQDVALRCDPISGHVSLYWYRQALGQGPEFLTYFNYEAQQDKSGLPNDRFSAERPEGSISTLTIQRTEQRDSAMYRCASSGGLAGGETQYFGPGTRLLVL.

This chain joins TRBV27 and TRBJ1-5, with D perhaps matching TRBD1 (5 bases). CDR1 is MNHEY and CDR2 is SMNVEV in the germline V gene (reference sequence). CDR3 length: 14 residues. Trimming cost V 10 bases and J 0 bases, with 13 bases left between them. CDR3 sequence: CATSGTHSNQPQHF. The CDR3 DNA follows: TGTGCCACCTCCGGGACTCATAGCAATCAGCCCCAGCATTTT.

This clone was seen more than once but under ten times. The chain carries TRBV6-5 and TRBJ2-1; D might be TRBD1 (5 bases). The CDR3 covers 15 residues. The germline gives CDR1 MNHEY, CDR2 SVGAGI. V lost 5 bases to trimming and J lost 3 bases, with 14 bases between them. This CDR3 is CASSAGDSDYNEQFF. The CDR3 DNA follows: TGTGCCAGCAGTGCCGGAGACAGCGACTACAATGAGCAGTTCTTC.

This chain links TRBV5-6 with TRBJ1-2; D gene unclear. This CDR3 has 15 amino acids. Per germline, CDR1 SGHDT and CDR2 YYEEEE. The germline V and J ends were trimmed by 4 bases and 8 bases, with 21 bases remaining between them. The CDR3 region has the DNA TGTGCCAGCAGCCCGGTCACTTTTGGGCTACGAGGCTACACCTTC. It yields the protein CASSPVTFGLRGYTF. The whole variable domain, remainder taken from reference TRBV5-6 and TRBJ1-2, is DAGVTQSPTHLIKTRGQQVTLRCSPKSGHDTVSWYQQALGQGPQFIFQYYEEEERQRGNFPDRFSGHQFPNYSSELNVNALLLGDSALYLCASSPVTFGLRGYTFGSGTRLTVV.

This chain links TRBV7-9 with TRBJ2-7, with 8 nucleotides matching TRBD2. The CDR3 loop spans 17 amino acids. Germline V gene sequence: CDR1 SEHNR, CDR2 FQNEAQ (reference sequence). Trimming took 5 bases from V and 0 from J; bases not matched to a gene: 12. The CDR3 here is CASSTGTRRNSSYEQYF. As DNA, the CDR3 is TGTGCCAGCAGCACCGGGACTAGACGTAACAGCTCCTACGAGCAGTACTTC.

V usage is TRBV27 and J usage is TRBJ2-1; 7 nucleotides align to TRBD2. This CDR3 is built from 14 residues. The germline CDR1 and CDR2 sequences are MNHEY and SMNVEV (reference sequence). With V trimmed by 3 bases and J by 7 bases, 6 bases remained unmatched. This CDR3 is CASSLGRAGNEQFF. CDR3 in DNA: TGTGCCAGCAGTTTGGGGAGGGCCGGGAATGAGCAGTTCTTC.